This T cell receptor beta chain was documented in a study of graft-versus-host responses after intestinal transplantation. Findings and caveats of the study: Peak GvH clone levels in circulation were associated with early post-transplant HvG declines.

This clone was seen more than once but under ten times. Its specificity is not known. Germline CDR1 SEHNR, CDR2 FQNEAQ (reference sequence). V was shortened by 2 bases and J by 1 base, with 12 bases between the two germline ends. The CDR3 spans 15 residues. Here immunoSEQ multiplex PCR was the method, and the copy in TCRdb shows in-frame clones only, minus some. The repertoire holds about 29,000 clones, 70% to 90% seen once, with 11% in the top ten. J is TRBJ2-7 and V is TRBV7-9; D not resolved. The sequencing used PBMCs, collected roughly 68 weeks after intestinal transplantation. The source of this sequence is a human patient who received an intestinal transplant, so some T cells may come from the graft donor. This chain's CDR3 is CASSLYLTDSYEQYF. The CDR3 DNA is TGTGCCAGCAGCTTATATTTGACGGATTCCTACGAGCAGTACTTC.